This TCR beta chain emerged from a study of blood T cell repertoires in COVID-19. Across the study: Sites across the United States, Italy and Spain contributed samples from acute and convalescent COVID-19. T cells, B-cell-depleted T cells, or PBMCs supplied cDNA or gDNA.

V lost 5 bases to trimming and J lost 2 bases; unmatched junction nucleotides: 17. CDR1 LNHDA and CDR2 SQIVND come from the germline V gene (reference sequence). The CDR3 has 21 residues. In the original workflow: Nucleated cell counts were estimated from reference gene primer amplification. Here immunoSEQ multiplex PCR was the method, and the copy in TCRdb shows in-frame clones only, minus some. V and J calls and clone size are copied from that table; D and trimming were computed from the DNA. The sample records about 100,000 clones, 70% to 80% being singletons. The clonotype comes from a human donor in a cohort sampled during active COVID-19. Input material: peripheral blood. The genes are TRBV19 and TRBJ2-3; 15 bases agree with TRBD2. The chain's CDR3 is CASSSLRGTSGRSAVTDTQYF. Here the CDR3 DNA reads TGTGCCAGTAGTTCTCTCCGCGGGACTAGCGGGAGGTCAGCTGTCACAGATACGCAGTATTTT.